One T cell receptor (beta chain) is described in this entry. This sample stems from a study of cytomegalovirus exposure and HLA in healthy donors. The PCR made use of 60 Vbeta and 13 Jbeta primers. Libraries were prepared by immunoSEQ multiplex PCR; TCRdb keeps only in-frame clonotypes and omits some of them. The table includes more than 200,000 clones, approximately 79% detected once. This sequence was found in a man aged 18 to 29 in good health and CMV-seronegative. Sequenced sample: PBMCs.

CDR3 in DNA: TGCGCCAGCAGCCAAGGGGAGGGGGGTACGCAGTATTTT. It translates to CASSQGEGGTQYF. V and J are TRBV4-1 and TRBJ2-3; the D gene is possibly TRBD2 (7 bases). In germline, CDR1 is MGHRA, CDR2 YSYEKL. The V and J ends lost 1 base and 8 bases respectively, with 10 bases between them. This CDR3 is 13 amino acids long.